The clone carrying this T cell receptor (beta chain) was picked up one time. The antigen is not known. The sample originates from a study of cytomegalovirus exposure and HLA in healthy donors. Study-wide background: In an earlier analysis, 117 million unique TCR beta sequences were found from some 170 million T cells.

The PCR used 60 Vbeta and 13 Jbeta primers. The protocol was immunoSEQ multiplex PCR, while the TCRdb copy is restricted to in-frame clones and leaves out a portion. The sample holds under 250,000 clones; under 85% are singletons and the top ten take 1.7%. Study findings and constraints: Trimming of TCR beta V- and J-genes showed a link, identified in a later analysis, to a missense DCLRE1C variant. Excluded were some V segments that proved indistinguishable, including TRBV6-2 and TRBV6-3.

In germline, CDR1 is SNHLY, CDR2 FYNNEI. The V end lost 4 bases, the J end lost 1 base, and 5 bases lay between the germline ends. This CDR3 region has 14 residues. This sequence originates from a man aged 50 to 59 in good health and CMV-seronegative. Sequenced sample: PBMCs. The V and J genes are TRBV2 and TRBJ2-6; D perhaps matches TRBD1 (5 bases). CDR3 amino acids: CASSAGSGANVLTF. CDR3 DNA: TGTGCCAGCAGTGCAGGGTCTGGGGCCAACGTCCTGACTTTC.